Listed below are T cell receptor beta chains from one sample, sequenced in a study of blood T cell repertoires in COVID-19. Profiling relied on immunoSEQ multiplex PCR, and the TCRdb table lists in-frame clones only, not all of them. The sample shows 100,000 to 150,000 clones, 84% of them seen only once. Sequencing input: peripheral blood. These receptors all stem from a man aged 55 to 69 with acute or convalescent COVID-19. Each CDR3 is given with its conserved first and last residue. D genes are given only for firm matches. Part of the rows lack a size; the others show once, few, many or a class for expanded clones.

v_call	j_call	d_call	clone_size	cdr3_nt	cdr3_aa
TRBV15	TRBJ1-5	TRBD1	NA	TGTGCCACCAATCCGACAGGGCACCTCAATCAGCCCCAGCATTTT	CATNPTGHLNQPQHF
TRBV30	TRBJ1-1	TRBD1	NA	TGTGCCTGGAGTCGGGACAGGGGGCAGGGTGGAGCTTTCTTT	CAWSRDRGQGGAFF
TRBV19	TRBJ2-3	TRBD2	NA	TGTGCCAGTGCTAGCGGGAGGGCCGCAGATACGCAGTATTTT	CASASGRAADTQYF
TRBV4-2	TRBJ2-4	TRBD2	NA	TGTGCCAGCAGCCAGCCAGCGGGGGGGCAGGAAAACATTCAGTACTTC	CASSQPAGGQENIQYF
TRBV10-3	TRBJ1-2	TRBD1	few	TGTGCCATCACATCCGGACAGGGGGGTGGCTACACCTTC	CAITSGQGGGYTF
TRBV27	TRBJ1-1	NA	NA	TGTGCCAGCAGTTTATTACGGGACACTGAAGCTTTCTTT	CASSLLRDTEAFF
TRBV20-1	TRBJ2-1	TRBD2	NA	TGCAGTGCTAGTTTGGCTAGCGGGAGCCCCTTACTCGACAATGAGCAGTTCTTC	CSASLASGSPLLDNEQFF
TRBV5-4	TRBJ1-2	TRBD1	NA	TGTGCCAGCAGCCAGCCGGGACAGGAGTATGGCTACACCTTC	CASSQPGQEYGYTF
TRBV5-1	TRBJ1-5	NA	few	TGCGCCAGCAGCTTAGATGGACACATTAATCAGCCCCAGCATTTT	CASSLDGHINQPQHF
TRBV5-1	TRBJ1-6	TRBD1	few	TGCGCCAGCAGCTTGGATCCCGGGACAGCTAATTCACCCCTCCACTTT	CASSLDPGTANSPLHF
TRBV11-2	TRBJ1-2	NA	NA	TGTGCCAGCAGCTCCCAGGGGCCTCGCTATGGCTACACCTTC	CASSSQGPRYGYTF
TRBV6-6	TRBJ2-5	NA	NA	TGTGCCAGCAGTATCACACAGGGAAGTCGCGAGACCCAGTACTTC	CASSITQGSRETQYF
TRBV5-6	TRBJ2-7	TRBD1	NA	TGTGCCAGCAGCTGGACAGGGTCGTACGAGCAGTACTTC	CASSWTGSYEQYF
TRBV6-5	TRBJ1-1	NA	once	TGTGCCAGCAGTACTGACAAGAACACTGAAGCTTTCTTT	CASSTDKNTEAFF
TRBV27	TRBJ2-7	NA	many	TGTGCCAGCAGTTTACGGGGGTACGAGCAGTACTTC	CASSLRGYEQYF
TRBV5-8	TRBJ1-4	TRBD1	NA	TGTGCCAGCAGCCCCACAGGGGTTGTGGGTGAAAAACTGTTTTTT	CASSPTGVVGEKLFF
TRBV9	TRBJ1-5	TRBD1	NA	TGTGCCAGCAGCGTAGGAGTTTCGGGACAGGGGAATCAGCCCCAGCATTTT	CASSVGVSGQGNQPQHF
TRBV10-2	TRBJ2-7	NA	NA	TGCGCCAGCCAATCAAACAGGGCGGGCGAGCAGTACTTC	CASQSNRAGEQYF
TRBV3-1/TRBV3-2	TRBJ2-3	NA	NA	TGTGCCAGCAGCCACGGCCTAGAGGGAGATACGCAGTATTTT	CASSHGLEGDTQYF
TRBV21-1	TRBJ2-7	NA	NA	TGTGCCTTACCATGGGCAGTAGCCTACGAGCAGTACTTC	CALPWAVAYEQYF
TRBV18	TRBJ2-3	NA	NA	TGTGCCAGCTCACCACCGTCTGTGGCGAGGAATACGCAGTATTTT	CASSPPSVARNTQYF
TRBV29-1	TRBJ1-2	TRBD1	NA	TGCAGCGTAGGGACAGGGAACTATGGCTACACCTTC	CSVGTGNYGYTF
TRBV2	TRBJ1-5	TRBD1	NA	TGTGCCAGCAGGAGAGACAGGGGTGACAATCAGCCCCAGCATTTT	CASRRDRGDNQPQHF
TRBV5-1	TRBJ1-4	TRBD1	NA	TGCGCCAGCCGATCGACAGGGGGCCAGGAAAAACTGTTTTTT	CASRSTGGQEKLFF
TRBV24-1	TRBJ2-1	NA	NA	TGTGCCACCGGTCCTGGGAGCTCCTACAATGAGCAGTTCTTC	CATGPGSSYNEQFF
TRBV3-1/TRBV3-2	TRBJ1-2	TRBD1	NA	TGTGCCAGCAGCGGACTCACCGGGACAGGGATATATGGCTACACCTTC	CASSGLTGTGIYGYTF
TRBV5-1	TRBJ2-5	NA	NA	TGCGCCAGCAGCTTGGGGCCTTCGTACCAAGAGACCCAGTACTTC	CASSLGPSYQETQYF
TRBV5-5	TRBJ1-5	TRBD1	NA	TGTGCCAGCAGCCTGATTCTCGGACAGGGCTCGGTTTATCAGCCCCAGCATTTT	CASSLILGQGSVYQPQHF
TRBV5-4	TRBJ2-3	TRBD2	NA	TGTGCCAGCAGCTCCGCTGGACTAGCGGGAGGCACAGATACGCAGTATTTT	CASSSAGLAGGTDTQYF
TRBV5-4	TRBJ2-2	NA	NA	TGTGCCAGCAGGCGGGATTCAAACACCGGGGAGCTGTTTTTT	CASRRDSNTGELFF
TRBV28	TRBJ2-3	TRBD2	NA	TGTGCCAGCAGCCATAGCGGGAGGGCGACCGATACGCAGTATTTT	CASSHSGRATDTQYF
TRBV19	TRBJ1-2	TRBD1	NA	TGTGCCAGTAGCCTCAAACCGGGACAGGGTAACTACACCTTC	CASSLKPGQGNYTF
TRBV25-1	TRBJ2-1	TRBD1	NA	TGTGCCAGCAGTGAGGGGAGACAGGGGGCGAATGAGCAGTTCTTC	CASSEGRQGANEQFF
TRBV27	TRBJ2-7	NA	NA	TGTGCCAGCAGTTTTAGTGCGGCCACTCCCTACGAGCAGTACTTC	CASSFSAATPYEQYF
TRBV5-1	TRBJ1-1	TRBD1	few	TGCGCCAGCAGCTTGGCCCCGCCAGGGGGCTTGGTTAACACTGAAGCTTTCTTT	CASSLAPPGGLVNTEAFF
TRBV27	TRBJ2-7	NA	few	TGTGCCAGCAGCCCCCGGGTCTCCTACGAGCAGTACTTC	CASSPRVSYEQYF
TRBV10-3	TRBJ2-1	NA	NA	TGTGCCATCAGTGACACAGGGGAGGCTTACAATGAGCAGTTCTTC	CAISDTGEAYNEQFF
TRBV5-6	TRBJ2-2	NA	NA	TGTGCCAGCAGCCCCGTTGGGGGCACGAACACCGGGGAGCTGTTTTTT	CASSPVGGTNTGELFF
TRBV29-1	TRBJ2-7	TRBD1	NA	TGCAGCGCGGACAGGGGATTCGAGCAGTACTTC	CSADRGFEQYF
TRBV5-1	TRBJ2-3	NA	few	TGCGCCAGCAGCTCACCGGACATAAGCACAGATACGCAGTATTTT	CASSSPDISTDTQYF
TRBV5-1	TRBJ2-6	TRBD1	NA	TGCGCCAGCAGCTCGTACAGGGGGCGCGGGTCTGGGGCCAACGTCCTGACTTTC	CASSSYRGRGSGANVLTF
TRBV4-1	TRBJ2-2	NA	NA	TGCGCCAGCAGCCAAGCCCGCGGGGCGGTGGGCACCGGGGAGCTGTTTTTT	CASSQARGAVGTGELFF
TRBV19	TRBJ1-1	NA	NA	TGTGCCAGTAGTATGGTACAGACCCCCACCATGAACACTGAAGCTTTCTTT	CASSMVQTPTMNTEAFF
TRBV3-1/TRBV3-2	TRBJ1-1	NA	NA	TGTGCCAGCAGCCTACTAGACCGCTCCACTGAAGCTTTCTTT	CASSLLDRSTEAFF
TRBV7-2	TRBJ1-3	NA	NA	TGTGCCAGCAGCCAAAGGGGGGGATCTGGAAACACCATATATTTT	CASSQRGGSGNTIYF
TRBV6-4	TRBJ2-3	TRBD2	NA	TGTGCCAGCAGACGGACTAGCGGGAGTGATACGCAGTATTTT	CASRRTSGSDTQYF
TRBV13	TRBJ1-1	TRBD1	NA	TGTGCCAGCAGCTCACGGACAGGGGGCGCGTTGATGAACACTGAAGCTTTCTTT	CASSSRTGGALMNTEAFF
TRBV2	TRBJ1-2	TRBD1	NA	TGTGCCAGCAGGAAAGGACAGGGGGCCTATGGCTACACCTTC	CASRKGQGAYGYTF
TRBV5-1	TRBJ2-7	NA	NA	TGCGCCAGCAGCACCTCAGGGACCTACGAGCAGTACTTC	CASSTSGTYEQYF
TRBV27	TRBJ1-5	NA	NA	TGTGCCAGCTGCCCCCGCTATAGCAATCAGCCCCAGCATTTT	CASCPRYSNQPQHF
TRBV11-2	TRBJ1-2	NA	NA	TGTGCCAGCAGCCCCACTAGCGTGGTCTACACCTTC	CASSPTSVVYTF
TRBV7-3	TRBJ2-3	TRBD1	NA	TGTGCCAGCAGCCTAACGACAGGGGGCACAGATACGCAGTATTTT	CASSLTTGGTDTQYF
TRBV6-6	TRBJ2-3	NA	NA	TGTGCCAGCAGCCGCCCCCTAGCAGATACGCAGTATTTT	CASSRPLADTQYF
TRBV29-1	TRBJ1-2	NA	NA	TGCAGCGATGAGGGGGACGGGGGCTATGGCTACACCTTC	CSDEGDGGYGYTF
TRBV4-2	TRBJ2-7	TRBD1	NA	TGTGCCAGCAGCCAAGAATGGAGGACAGGGGGTAGCTCCTACGAGCAGTACTTC	CASSQEWRTGGSSYEQYF